The entry that follows covers one T cell receptor beta chain sequence. The data stem from a study of control samples from healthy donors and cancer patients. Trimming stripped 10 bases from V and 5 bases from J, with 11 bases between. Germline values: CDR1 MDHEN, CDR2 SYDVKM. This CDR3 contains 11 residues. Data came from immunoSEQ multiplex PCR; TCRdb stores just in-frame clones and leaves some out. The table shows over 60,000 clones, with 75% to 85% occurring only once. The specimen sequenced was blood. The rearrangement links TRBV28 to TRBJ2-5, with D hard to call. This sequence originates from a man aged 40-49 years in good health. The CDR3 is CATSDGETQYF. The CDR3 nucleotides read TGTGCCACCTCAGACGGCGAGACCCAGTACTTC.